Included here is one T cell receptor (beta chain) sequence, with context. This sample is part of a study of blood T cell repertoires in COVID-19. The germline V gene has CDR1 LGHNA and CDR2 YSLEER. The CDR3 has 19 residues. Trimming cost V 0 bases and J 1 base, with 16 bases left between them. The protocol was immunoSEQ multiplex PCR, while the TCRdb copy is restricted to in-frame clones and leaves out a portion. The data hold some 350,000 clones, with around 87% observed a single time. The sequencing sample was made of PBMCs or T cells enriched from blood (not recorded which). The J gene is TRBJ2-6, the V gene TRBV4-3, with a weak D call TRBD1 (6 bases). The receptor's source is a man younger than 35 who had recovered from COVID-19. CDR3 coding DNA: TGCGCCAGCAGCCAAGAGCATTTAACAGGGATATCTGGGGCCAACGTCCTGACTTTC. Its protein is CASSQEHLTGISGANVLTF.